The present TCR beta chain was sequenced within a study of Ad26.COV2.S vaccination and SARS-CoV-2 variants. Study as a whole: Intramuscular Ad26.COV2.S doses were given once or twice, 56 days apart. Study-level points and caveats: Non-spike TCR breadth showed similarity between vaccine and placebo recipients.

Sequencing used immunoSEQ multiplex PCR; TCRdb keeps in-frame clones, though not all of them. The top ten hold approximately 1.5% of the sample, which has about 680,000 clones, 89% seen once. Concerning this clone: Its antigen is still unknown.

Germline assignment: CDR1 MNHEY and CDR2 SVGAGI. This CDR3 contains 14 residues. V gave up 0 bases and J gave up 7 bases; unmatched junction bases: 5. Regarding treatment: some 19 received Ad26.COV2.S at low or high dose, single or two shots; about 5 received placebo; per-sample allocation not given. It was on day 63 after the first vaccine or placebo injection that samples were taken. An 18-55-year-old adult in Boston served as donor. Sequencing used peripheral blood, obtained in a trial of Ad26.COV2.S vaccine versus placebo. The V gene is TRBV6-5, the J gene TRBJ1-2, with 7 bases aligning to TRBD1. The receptor was isolated from a person aged 18 to 65 who received the Ad26.COV2.S COVID-19 vaccine or a placebo. This CDR3 is CASSYSTGVGGYTF. CDR3 coding DNA: TGTGCCAGCAGTTACTCAACAGGGGTGGGTGGCTACACCTTC.